The present T cell receptor (beta chain) was sequenced within a study of response to subunit inactivated influenza vaccine. General observations from the study: Authors suggested each seasonal flu vaccination may recruit only limited numbers of new T cells.

The CDR3 consists of 12 residues. V lost 0 bases and J lost 7, with 9 bases in between. Germline-derived CDR1 and CDR2 are DFQATT and SNEGSKA (reference sequence). Turning to this clonotype: Its antigen is not known.

TCRdb re-analysed the RT-PCR reads in MiXCR, keeping a single row per CDR3 protein. Of roughly 670,000 distinct CDR3 sequences in the sample, less than 15% were seen once. The chain employs TRBV20-1 and TRBJ1-2; D is perhaps TRBD1 (5 bases). This clonotype originated in a man aged 45-65 years who received an inactivated influenza vaccine. The source was PBMCs from blood, collected less than 15 days before vaccination. The CDR3: CSARDPGSGYTF. The CDR3 coding sequence is TGCAGTGCTAGAGATCCAGGGAGTGGCTACACCTTC.